This is a list of T cell receptor beta chains from one sample in a study of neurological immune-mediated disorders. TCRdb called the 5' RACE reads again in MiXCR, with one record for every CDR3 protein. Altogether tens of thousands of distinct CDR3 sequences are present, 4.5% to 5.5% being singletons, with the ten largest covering 6.5% to 7.5%. The sequencing input was PBMCs. The receptors originated from a man aged 25 to 45 with multiple sclerosis. CDR3s include the opening cysteine and the closing phenylalanine or tryptophan. Each record gives: CDR3 DNA, CDR3 protein, clone size, J gene, D gene, V gene. A D gene is named only where the DNA matches it firmly. The size entry is marked missing in some rows and otherwise reads once, few, many or a size class.

CDR3 DNA: TGCGCCAGCAGCCAGGCAGGGGGAGAGACCCAGTACTTC; CDR3 protein: CASSQAGGETQYF; clone size: few; J gene: TRBJ2-5; D gene: TRBD1; V gene: TRBV4-1
CDR3 DNA: TGTGCCAGCAGTCCCATCAATGAGCAGTTCTTC; CDR3 protein: CASSPINEQFF; clone size: many; J gene: TRBJ2-1; D gene: .; V gene: TRBV12-3/TRBV12-4
CDR3 DNA: TGCGCCAGCAGCCACAGGGCAGGGAACACTGAAGCTTTCTTT; CDR3 protein: CASSHRAGNTEAFF; clone size: medium-sized; J gene: TRBJ1-1; D gene: .; V gene: TRBV4-1
CDR3 DNA: TGCGCCAGCAGCTGGGGACAGATGAACACTGAAGCTTTCTTT; CDR3 protein: CASSWGQMNTEAFF; clone size: many; J gene: TRBJ1-1; D gene: TRBD1; V gene: TRBV5-1
CDR3 DNA: TGCGCCAGCAGCCATGTAAATTCACCCCTCAACTTT; CDR3 protein: CASSHVNSPLNF; clone size: .; J gene: TRBJ1-6; D gene: .; V gene: TRBV4-1
CDR3 DNA: TGTGCCATCAGCCTAGGACTAGCGGGAGATACGCAGTATTTT; CDR3 protein: CAISLGLAGDTQYF; clone size: medium-sized; J gene: TRBJ2-3; D gene: TRBD2; V gene: TRBV10-3
CDR3 DNA: TGCGCCAGCAGCCCGGGACAGACAGAAGCTTTCTTT; CDR3 protein: CASSPGQTEAFF; clone size: many; J gene: TRBJ1-1; D gene: TRBD1; V gene: TRBV5-1
CDR3 DNA: TGTGCCAGCAGTTTAGCAGCTCTTACCCTTATCTCTGGAAACACCATATATTTT; CDR3 protein: CASSLAALTLISGNTIYF; clone size: .; J gene: TRBJ1-3; D gene: .; V gene: TRBV12-3/TRBV12-4
CDR3 DNA: TGCGCCAGCAGCCAGGAATGGGCCAGGGGGCGCGACACTGAAGCTTTCTTT; CDR3 protein: CASSQEWARGRDTEAFF; clone size: many; J gene: TRBJ1-1; D gene: TRBD1; V gene: TRBV4-1
CDR3 DNA: TGTGCCAGCAGCTTGGCCTCTCAGTATTTT; CDR3 protein: CASSLASQYF; clone size: .; J gene: TRBJ2-3; D gene: .; V gene: TRBV5-8
CDR3 DNA: TGCAGTGCTAGAGATACTCGCTCACCCCTCAACTTT; CDR3 protein: CSARDTRSPLNF; clone size: few; J gene: TRBJ1-6; D gene: .; V gene: TRBV20-1
CDR3 DNA: TGTGCCAGCTCACCACGTACAAACCACGTTTATGGCTACACCTTC; CDR3 protein: CASSPRTNHVYGYTF; clone size: few; J gene: TRBJ1-2; D gene: .; V gene: TRBV18
CDR3 DNA: TGTGCCAGCAGCTTTCCCCGGACAGTCAATGAGCAGTTCTTC; CDR3 protein: CASSFPRTVNEQFF; clone size: many; J gene: TRBJ2-1; D gene: .; V gene: TRBV7-9
CDR3 DNA: TGTGCCATCAGTGGTCAGGGCACAGATACGCAGTATTTT; CDR3 protein: CAISGQGTDTQYF; clone size: many; J gene: TRBJ2-3; D gene: .; V gene: TRBV10-3
CDR3 DNA: TGTGCCAGCAGGCAGGGGAGGGGTGGAGTGAACACTGAAGCTTTCTTT; CDR3 protein: CASRQGRGGVNTEAFF; clone size: many; J gene: TRBJ1-1; D gene: .; V gene: TRBV7-9
CDR3 DNA: TGTGCCAGCAGCCGCTTTTCGGACGGTCCTGAAGCTTTCTTT; CDR3 protein: CASSRFSDGPEAFF; clone size: many; J gene: TRBJ1-1; D gene: .; V gene: TRBV3-1
CDR3 DNA: TGCAGCGGCCAAGGAGCGGGGGGCCTCACAGATACGCAGTATTTT; CDR3 protein: CSGQGAGGLTDTQYF; clone size: many; J gene: TRBJ2-3; D gene: TRBD2; V gene: TRBV29-1
CDR3 DNA: TGCGCCAGCAGCCCGACAGGAATGAACACTGAAGCTTTCTTT; CDR3 protein: CASSPTGMNTEAFF; clone size: many; J gene: TRBJ1-1; D gene: .; V gene: TRBV5-1
CDR3 DNA: TGTGCCAGCAGTTCCCCCTGGACAGGGAACTACGAGCAGTACTTC; CDR3 protein: CASSSPWTGNYEQYF; clone size: many; J gene: TRBJ2-7; D gene: TRBD1; V gene: TRBV28